The 21 T cell receptor beta chains below all came from one sample that was sequenced in a study of identical twins. In TCRdb, the 5' RACE reads were re-called with MiXCR into one record per CDR3 protein. The sample yields a few hundred thousand distinct CDR3 sequences, 9% to 10% seen once. These data were likewise used in another study, on yellow fever vaccine responses in identical twins.

The sample comprised PBMCs. The receptors shown here come from a woman between 18 and 30 years old in good health.

This clonotype was observed a few times. The chain uses TRBV7-3 and TRBJ2-5; maybe TRBD2 (7 bases). With 3 bases removed from V and 1 base from J, the gap between germline ends came to 15 bases. CDR1 and CDR2 from the germline V gene are SGHTA and FQGTGA. CDR3 size: 16 residues. The CDR3 DNA reads TGTGCCAGCAGCTTCTGGGGGCGGGGGACCCAAGAGACCCAGTACTTC. This encodes CASSFWGRGTQETQYF.

The table lists this clonotype with many counts. V gene TRBV29-1 combines with J gene TRBJ2-5, with D uncertain. Deletions cut 4 bases from V and 3 bases from J, with 9 bases between. Germline lookup yields CDR1 SQVTM and CDR2 ANQGSEA. This CDR3 spans 12 amino acids. CDR3 DNA: TGCAGCGTTGCGGGCCTAGAAGAGACCCAGTACTTC. Residues: CSVAGLEETQYF.

This clonotype was recorded at least ten times. The chain recombines TRBV9 with TRBJ2-2; D not resolved. Between the trimmed V and J ends, which lost 4 bases and 1 base, there was a span of 11 bases. Per the germline V gene, CDR1 is SGDLS and CDR2 is YYNGEE. The CDR3 consists of 15 residues. This CDR3 is CASSPRTLNTGELFF. CDR3 coding DNA: TGTGCCAGCAGCCCACGGACGTTGAACACCGGGGAGCTGTTTTTT.

This chain connects TRBV27 to TRBJ2-7, with D unresolved. Per the germline V gene, CDR1 is MNHEY and CDR2 is SMNVEV (reference sequence). The CDR3 consists of 16 residues. The V end was cut by 0 bases, the J end by 4 bases, with 16 bases between. CDR3 residues: CASSLSRTAVTYEQYF. CDR3 DNA sequence: TGTGCCAGCAGTTTATCGAGGACCGCGGTGACATACGAGCAGTACTTC.

The V and J genes are TRBV6-5 and TRBJ2-5; TRBD1 or TRBD2 may be the D gene (5 bases each). Between the trimmed V and J ends, which lost 4 bases and 7 bases, there was a span of 13 bases. The CDR3 spans 13 residues. Germline V gene lookup returns CDR1 MNHEY and CDR2 SVGAGI. For the CDR3, the DNA is TGTGCCAGCAGTTCGGTCAGGGACGGGACCCAGTACTTC. Amino acids: CASSSVRDGTQYF.

This clonotype was seen at least ten times. The chain has TRBV9 and TRBJ2-2; 7 bases are shared with TRBD2. The CDR3 is 19 amino acids. CDR1 is SGDLS, CDR2 YYNGEE, per germline. J lost 4 bases, V lost 3 bases, and 18 bases had no gene match. The chain's CDR3 is CASSGMRLAAVSRTGELFF. The CDR3 bases are TGTGCCAGCAGCGGGATGCGCCTAGCGGCTGTTAGTCGCACCGGGGAGCTGTTTTTT.

This clonotype was found many times. The chain employs TRBV29-1 and TRBJ2-5; D is uncertain. Germline V gives CDR1 SQVTM, CDR2 ANQGSEA. CDR3 length equals 11 residues. The CDR3 here is CTTGFAETQYF. CDR3 bases: TGCACCACCGGGTTCGCTGAGACCCAGTACTTC.

This clonotype appeared a few times. V usage is TRBV6-2 or TRBV6-3 and J usage is TRBJ2-5, with TRBD2 matching 9 bases. Germline V gene sequence: CDR1 MNHEY, CDR2 SVGEGT. The ends lost 6 bases at V and 3 bases at J; junction bases unmatched: 17. This CDR3 region has 18 residues. CDR3 sequence (DNA): TGTGCCAGCAGCAGAGTGGGACTAGCTCTTCTCTACGAAGAGACCCAGTACTTC. Translation gives CASSRVGLALLYEETQYF.

The CDR3 DNA follows: TGTGCCAGCAGCCAACGTGAACAGGGTGTGCAGTTCTTC. It specifies CASSQREQGVQFF. The chain employs TRBV3-1 and TRBJ2-1; D is perhaps TRBD1 (6 bases). Trimming left V 2 bases short and J 12 bases short, with 14 bases between. Looked up from germline, CDR1 is LGHDT and CDR2 is YNNKEL (reference sequence). The CDR3 has 13 residues.

This clonotype was counted at least ten times. This chain links TRBV7-2 with TRBJ2-3, with no clear D. From germline, CDR1 is SGHTA and CDR2 FQGNSA. V was pared by 5 bases and J by 4 bases, with 13 bases between. CDR3 length: 14 amino acids. The CDR3 DNA sequence: TGTGCCAGCAGCCCTAGTGTAATGTCAGATACGCAGTATTTT. This gives the protein CASSPSVMSDTQYF. The variable domain in full, with the rest retrieved from reference TRBV7-2 and TRBJ2-3, is GAGVSQSPSNKVTEKGKDVELRCDPISGHTALYWYRQSLGQGLEFLIYFQGNSAPDKSGLPSDRFSAERTGGSVSTLTIQRTQQEDSAVYLCASSPSVMSDTQYFGPGTRLTVL.

The rearrangement joins TRBV29-1 to TRBJ2-6; D is unclear. From germline, CDR1 is SQVTM and CDR2 ANQGSEA. Trimming removed 3 bases at V and 1 base at J, with 7 bases between. The length of the CDR3 is 14 residues. The CDR3 DNA sequence: TGCAGCGTTGATTTGGAGTCTGGGGCCAACGTCCTGACTTTC. Translated, it gives CSVDLESGANVLTF.

J is TRBJ2-7 and V is TRBV19; D not certain. The CDR3 is 13 residues long. The V and J ends lost 3 bases and 2 bases respectively, with 8 bases between them. In germline, CDR1 is LNHDA, CDR2 SQIVND (reference sequence). This CDR3 reads CASSIGATYEQYF. Written as DNA, the CDR3 is TGTGCCAGTAGTATCGGAGCGACCTACGAGCAGTACTTC.

This clonotype was seen repeatedly, ten times or more. The gene calls are TRBV25-1 and TRBJ2-1, with D possibly being TRBD1 (7 bases). The V end was cut by 6 bases, the J end by 0 bases, with 12 bases between. The CDR3 spans 15 residues. Germline V gene lookup returns CDR1 MGHDK and CDR2 SYGVNS. The CDR3 here is CASSRGEISYNEQFF. The CDR3 nucleotides are TGTGCCAGCAGCAGGGGGGAAATCTCCTACAATGAGCAGTTCTTC.

In this sample, this clonotype turned up a few times. This chain connects TRBV9 to TRBJ2-7, with 12 positions matching TRBD2. The CDR3 consists of 17 residues. Unmatched junction bases numbered 11, after V lost 2 bases and J lost 5 bases. Germline V gives CDR1 SGDLS, CDR2 YYNGEE. The CDR3 DNA sequence: TGTGCCAGCAGCGTCGAGGGACTAGCGGGCCTCCTAGACGAGCAGTACTTC. Amino acid sequence: CASSVEGLAGLLDEQYF.

The chain employs TRBV12-3 or TRBV12-4 and TRBJ2-6; maybe TRBD1 (6 bases). CDR3 length: 18 amino acids. Trimming removed 3 bases at V and 0 bases at J, with 15 bases between. CDR3 amino acids: CASSFSTGGLSGANVLTF. The CDR3 bases are TGTGCCAGCAGTTTTTCGACAGGCGGACTCTCTGGGGCCAACGTCCTGACTTTC.

This clonotype occurred a few times. The rearrangement joins TRBV20-1 to TRBJ2-7; 8 bases are a match to TRBD1. The CDR3 spans 13 residues. Germline V gene lookup returns CDR1 DFQATT and CDR2 SNEGSKA (reference sequence). CDR3 in amino acids: CSNTGGNSYEQYF. The CDR3 DNA follows: TGCAGCAACACAGGGGGGAACTCCTACGAGCAGTACTTC.

The chain has TRBV5-6 and TRBJ2-7, with D unresolved. V lost 4 bases and J 8 bases, leaving 16 bases between the germline ends. Germline V gives CDR1 SGHDT, CDR2 YYEEEE. This CDR3 has 13 residues. The CDR3 DNA is TGTGCCAGCAGCCCCGGCCGCCTCTCCAAGCAGTACTTC. This encodes CASSPGRLSKQYF.

The gene calls are TRBV4-3 and TRBJ2-1; a possible D gene is TRBD2 (7 bases). Germline loops: CDR1 LGHNA, CDR2 YSLEER. This CDR3 region has 15 residues. The V and J ends lost 4 bases and 6 bases respectively, with 16 bases between them. The CDR3 coding sequence is TGCGCCAGCAGCCGACTAGGGGGGGGGACCAATGAGCAGTTCTTC. Residues: CASSRLGGGTNEQFF.

The chain couples TRBV27 to TRBJ2-7; D is perhaps TRBD2 (5 bases). There are 14 residues in the CDR3. The ends were cut back, 1 base at V and 5 bases at J, with 12 bases in the middle. Per germline, CDR1 MNHEY and CDR2 SMNVEV (reference sequence). The CDR3 sequence is CASSLYLAANEQYF. The CDR3 region has the DNA TGTGCCAGCAGTTTATACCTAGCAGCCAACGAGCAGTACTTC.

The table lists this clonotype with a few counts. The CDR3 spells CASSMGILQETQYF. CDR3 DNA sequence: TGCGCCAGCAGCATGGGAATTCTTCAAGAGACCCAGTACTTC. This sequence joins TRBV5-1 and TRBJ2-5; D is ambiguous. The CDR3 runs to 14 residues. Trimming took off 4 bases at V and 2 bases at J, with 12 bases between the two ends. Germline V CDR1 and CDR2: SGHRS, YFSETQ.

The V call is TRBV7-9, the J call TRBJ2-7; 8 bases fit TRBD2. Trimming cost V 3 bases and J 5 bases; bases outside gene matches: 6. CDR3 length equals 14 residues. The germline CDR1 and CDR2 sequences are SEHNR and FQNEAQ (reference sequence). CDR3 in DNA: TGTGCCAGCAGCTTTCCGGGAGGGTCTAACGAGCAGTACTTC. Translation gives CASSFPGGSNEQYF.